The TCR beta chain under discussion was sequenced for a study of early T cells in non-severe SARS-CoV-2 infection. About the research overall: The input, bulk RNA from unsorted whole blood, was sequenced, and chains were unpaired. Study conclusions and caveats: Anti-spike CD8 responses were favored by VDJdb matching, which missed private and CD4 specificities.

This clonotype was counted only a few times. Antigen: not known. Germline CDR1 and CDR2: SGDLS and YYNGEE. CDR3 length: 13 residues. V gave up 2 bases and J gave up 7 bases, with 11 bases separating them. TCRdb redid the calling of the 5' RACE reads with MiXCR, one entry per CDR3 protein. The profile shows under 35,000 distinct CDR3 sequences, over 8.5% of them singletons. The clonotype comes from an adult who was a healthcare worker with PCR-confirmed SARS-CoV-2 infection or an uninfected control (not recorded which). The chain links TRBV9 to TRBJ2-3; D gene unclear. The specimen was whole blood. The CDR3 loop is CASSVSGTNTQYF. CDR3 nucleotide sequence: TGTGCCAGCAGCGTTTCAGGAACCAATACGCAGTATTTT.